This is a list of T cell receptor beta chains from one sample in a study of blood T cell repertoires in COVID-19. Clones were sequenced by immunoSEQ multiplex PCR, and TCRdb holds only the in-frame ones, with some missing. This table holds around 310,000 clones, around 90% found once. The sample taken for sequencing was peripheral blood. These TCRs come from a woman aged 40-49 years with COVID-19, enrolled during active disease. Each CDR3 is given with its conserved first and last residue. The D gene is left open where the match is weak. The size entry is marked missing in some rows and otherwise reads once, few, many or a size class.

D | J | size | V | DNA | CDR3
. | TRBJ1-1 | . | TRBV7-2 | TGTGCCAGCAGCTTCCGGGGTGGAACTGAAGCTTTCTTT | CASSFRGGTEAFF
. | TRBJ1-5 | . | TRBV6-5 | TGTGCCAGCAGTTACTCGGGGGGGAGCAATCAGCCCCAGCATTTT | CASSYSGGSNQPQHF
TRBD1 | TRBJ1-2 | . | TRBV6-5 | TGTGCCAGCACCCCGACAGGGAGAGGCTATGGCTACACCTTC | CASTPTGRGYGYTF
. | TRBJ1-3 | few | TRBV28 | TGTGCCAGCAGTTTCCTGGCAGGGGCTGGAAACACCATATATTTT | CASSFLAGAGNTIYF
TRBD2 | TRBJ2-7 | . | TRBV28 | TGTGCCAGCAGTTCGACTAGCGGGAGGACCCCCTACGAGCAGTACTTC | CASSSTSGRTPYEQYF
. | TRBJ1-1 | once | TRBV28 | TGTGCCAGCCATCCACTCGGGGTCACTGAAGCTTTCTTT | CASHPLGVTEAFF
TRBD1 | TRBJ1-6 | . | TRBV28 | TGTGCCACCGAACCGGACAGGGCAACCCAGATCCGTTCTTCACCCCTCCACTTT | CATEPDRATQIRSSPLHF
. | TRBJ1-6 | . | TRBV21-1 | TGTGCCAGCAGCAAGCCGACAGGGGGCGTTTCACCCCTCCACTTT | CASSKPTGGVSPLHF
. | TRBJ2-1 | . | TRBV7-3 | TGTGCCAGCAGCTTAATCCCTCTTAGCGCAGGTAATGAGCAGTTCTTC | CASSLIPLSAGNEQFF
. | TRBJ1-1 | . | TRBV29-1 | TGCAGCGCCGGGGAGGCTGAAGCTTTCTTT | CSAGEAEAFF
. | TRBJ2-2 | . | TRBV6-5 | TGTGCCAGCGATAGGACAGGCGGGGCCGGGGAGCTGTTTTTT | CASDRTGGAGELFF
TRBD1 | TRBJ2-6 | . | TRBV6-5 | TGTGCCAGCAGTTACTTGCCGGGGGACAGGGGCAACGTCCTGACTTTC | CASSYLPGDRGNVLTF
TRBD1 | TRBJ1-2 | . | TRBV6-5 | TGTGCCAGCGTGCGAGACAGGGGGTCCGATGGCTACACCTTC | CASVRDRGSDGYTF
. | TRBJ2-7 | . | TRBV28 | TGTGCCAGCAGTTCCATGGGTAGCGTAACCTACGAGCAGTACTTC | CASSSMGSVTYEQYF
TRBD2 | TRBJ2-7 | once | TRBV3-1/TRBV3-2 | TGTGCCAGCAGCCAAACCCTAGCGGGGGGACTGAGGGAGCAGTACTTC | CASSQTLAGGLREQYF
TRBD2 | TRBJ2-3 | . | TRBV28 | TGTGCCAGCAGTTTGCCCCCCACTAGCGCCGGTGGCGCGTCAGATACGCAGTATTTT | CASSLPPTSAGGASDTQYF
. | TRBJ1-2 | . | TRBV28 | TGTGCCAGCAGTCCCTACAACGGCCTCCCGGGGGGCTACACCTTC | CASSPYNGLPGGYTF
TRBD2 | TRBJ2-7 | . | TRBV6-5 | TGTGCCAGCAGCCACACTAGCGGGGGAACCTACGAGCAGTACTTC | CASSHTSGGTYEQYF
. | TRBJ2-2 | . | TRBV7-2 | TGTGCCAGCAGCTTGAACCGGGGCACCGGGGAGCTGTTTTTT | CASSLNRGTGELFF
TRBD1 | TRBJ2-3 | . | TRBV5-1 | TGCGCCAGCAGCCCCCGAGGGACAGGGGCAGATACGCAGTATTTT | CASSPRGTGADTQYF
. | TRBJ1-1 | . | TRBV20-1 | TGCAGTGCTCAGACAGACACTGAAGCTTTCTTT | CSAQTDTEAFF
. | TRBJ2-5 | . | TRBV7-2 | TGTGCCAGCAGCATAAACAGGGTTGGGGAGACCCAGTACTTC | CASSINRVGETQYF
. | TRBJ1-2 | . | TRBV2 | TGTGCCAGCAGTGTAGTGACAGTGGGCTATGGCTACACCTTC | CASSVVTVGYGYTF
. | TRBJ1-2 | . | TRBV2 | TGTGCCAGCAGTGCCAGGGCCTATGGCTACACCTTC | CASSARAYGYTF
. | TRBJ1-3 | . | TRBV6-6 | TGTGCCAGCAGTCCCCGAGGAGGGGATAACTCTGGAAACACCATATATTTT | CASSPRGGDNSGNTIYF
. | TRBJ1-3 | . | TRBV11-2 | TGTGCCAGCAGCTTAGAGGGCGACCGCTTCGACACCATATATTTT | CASSLEGDRFDTIYF
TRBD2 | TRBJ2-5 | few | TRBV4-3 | TGCGCCAGCAGCCAAGGGCTAGCGGGAGGCCAAGAGACCCAGTACTTC | CASSQGLAGGQETQYF
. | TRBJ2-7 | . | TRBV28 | TGTGCCAGCACCCATCTGCGTCGCGAGCAGTACTTC | CASTHLRREQYF
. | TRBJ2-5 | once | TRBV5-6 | TGTGCCAGCAGCTTGTACGGGGGAGAGACCCAGTACTTC | CASSLYGGETQYF
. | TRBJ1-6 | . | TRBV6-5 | TGTGCCAGCAGTTACCCTTCTACAGGTCCGAATTCACCCCTCCACTTT | CASSYPSTGPNSPLHF
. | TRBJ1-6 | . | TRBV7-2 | TGTGCCAGCAGCTTAACCGGGTCGGCTCATAATTCACCCCTCCACTTT | CASSLTGSAHNSPLHF
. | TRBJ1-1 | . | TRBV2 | TGTGCCAGCATGGCGGAACAGAACACTGAAGCTTTCTTT | CASMAEQNTEAFF
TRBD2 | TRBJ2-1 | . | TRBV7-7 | TGTGCTAGCAGCTCTACTAGCGGGAGCTACAATGAGCAGTTCTTC | CASSSTSGSYNEQFF
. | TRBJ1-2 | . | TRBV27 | TGTGCCAGCAGCCCCGACAGCATCTATGGCTACACCTTC | CASSPDSIYGYTF
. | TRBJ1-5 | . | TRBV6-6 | TGTGCCAGCAGTTACACTGACAGGCCATTAGGGCATTTT | CASSYTDRPLGHF
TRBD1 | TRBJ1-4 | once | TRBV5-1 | TGCGCCAGCAGCTCTGACAGGGGCGGTGAAAAACTGTTTTTT | CASSSDRGGEKLFF
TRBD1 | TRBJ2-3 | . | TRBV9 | TGTGCCAGCAGCGTAGACCGGACAGGGGGCACAGATACGCAGTATTTT | CASSVDRTGGTDTQYF
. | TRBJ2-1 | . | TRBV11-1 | TGTGCCAGCAGCTTCTCCAGGGTCTACAATGAGCAGTTCTTC | CASSFSRVYNEQFF
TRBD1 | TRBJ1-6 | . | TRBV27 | TGTGCCAGCAGTCCGAGGACAGGGTATAATTCACCCCTCCACTTT | CASSPRTGYNSPLHF
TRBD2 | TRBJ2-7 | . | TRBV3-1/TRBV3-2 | TGTGCCAGCAGCCGCTGGACAGGGGGGACTAGCGGGAGTCTTAATTCCTACGAGCAGTACTTC | CASSRWTGGTSGSLNSYEQYF